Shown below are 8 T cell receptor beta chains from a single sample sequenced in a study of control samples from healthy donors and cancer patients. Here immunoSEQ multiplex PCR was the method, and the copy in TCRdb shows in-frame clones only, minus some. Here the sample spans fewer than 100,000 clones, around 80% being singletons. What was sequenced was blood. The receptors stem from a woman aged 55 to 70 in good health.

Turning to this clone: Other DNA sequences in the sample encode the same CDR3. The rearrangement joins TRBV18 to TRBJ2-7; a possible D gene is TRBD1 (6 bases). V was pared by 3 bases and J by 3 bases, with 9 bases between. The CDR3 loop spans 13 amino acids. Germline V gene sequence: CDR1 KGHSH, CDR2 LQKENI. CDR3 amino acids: CASSPQGRYEQYF. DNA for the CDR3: TGTGCCAGCTCACCGCAGGGGCGCTACGAGCAGTACTTC.

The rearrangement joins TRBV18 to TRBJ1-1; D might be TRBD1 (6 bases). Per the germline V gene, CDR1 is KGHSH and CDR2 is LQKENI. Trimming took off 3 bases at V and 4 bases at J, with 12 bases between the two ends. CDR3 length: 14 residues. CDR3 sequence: CASSPGWGATEAFF. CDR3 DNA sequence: TGTGCCAGCTCACCCGGGTGGGGGGCCACTGAAGCTTTCTTT.

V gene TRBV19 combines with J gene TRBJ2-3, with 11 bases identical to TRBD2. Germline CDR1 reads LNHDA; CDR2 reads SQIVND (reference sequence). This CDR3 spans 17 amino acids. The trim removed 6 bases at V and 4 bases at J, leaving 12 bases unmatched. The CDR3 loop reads CASSARVLAGASDTQYF. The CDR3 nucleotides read TGTGCCAGTAGCGCCCGGGTACTAGCGGGAGCATCAGATACGCAGTATTTT.

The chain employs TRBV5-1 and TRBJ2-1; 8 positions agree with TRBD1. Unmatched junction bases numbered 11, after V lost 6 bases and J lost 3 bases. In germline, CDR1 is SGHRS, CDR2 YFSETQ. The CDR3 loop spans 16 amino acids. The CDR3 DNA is TGCGCCAGCAAGAGAGGAACCACAGGGGGCTACAATGAGCAGTTCTTC. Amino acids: CASKRGTTGGYNEQFF. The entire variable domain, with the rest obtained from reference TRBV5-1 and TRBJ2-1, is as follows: KAGVTQTPRYLIKTRGQQVTLSCSPISGHRSVSWYQQTPGQGLQFLFEYFSETQRNKGNFPGRFSGRQFSNSRSEMNVSTLELGDSALYLCASKRGTTGGYNEQFFGPGTRLTVL.

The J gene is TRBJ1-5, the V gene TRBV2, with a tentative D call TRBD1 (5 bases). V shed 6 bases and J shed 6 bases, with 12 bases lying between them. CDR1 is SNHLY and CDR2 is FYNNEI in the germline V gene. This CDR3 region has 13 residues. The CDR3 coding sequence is TGTGCCAGCAGCCCAGGGTATGGTCAGCCCCAGCATTTT. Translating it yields CASSPGYGQPQHF. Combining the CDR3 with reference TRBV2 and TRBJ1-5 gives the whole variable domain EPEVTQTPSHQVTQMGQEVILRCVPISNHLYFYWYRQILGQKVEFLVSFYNNEISEKSEIFDDQFSVERPDGSNFTLKIRSTKLEDSAMYFCASSPGYGQPQHFGDGTRLSIL.

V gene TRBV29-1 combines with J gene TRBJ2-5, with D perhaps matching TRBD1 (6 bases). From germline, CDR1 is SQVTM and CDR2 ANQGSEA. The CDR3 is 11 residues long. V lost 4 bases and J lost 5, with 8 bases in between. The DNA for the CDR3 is TGCAGCGTTGGCAGGGGTGAGACCCAGTACTTC. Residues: CSVGRGETQYF.

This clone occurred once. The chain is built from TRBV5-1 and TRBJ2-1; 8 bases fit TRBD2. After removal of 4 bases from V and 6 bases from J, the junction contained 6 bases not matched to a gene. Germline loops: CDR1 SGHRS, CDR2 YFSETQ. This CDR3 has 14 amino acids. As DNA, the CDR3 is TGCGCCAGCAGCCCCGGGACTAGTGCCAATGAGCAGTTCTTC. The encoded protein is CASSPGTSANEQFF.

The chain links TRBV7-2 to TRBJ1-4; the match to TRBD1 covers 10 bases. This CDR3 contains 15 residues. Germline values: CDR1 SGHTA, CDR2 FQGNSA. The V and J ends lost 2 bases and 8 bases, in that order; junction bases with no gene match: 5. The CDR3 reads CASSLRGQGTEKLFF. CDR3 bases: TGTGCCAGCAGCTTACGGGGACAGGGGACGGAAAAACTGTTTTTT.